This TCR beta chain was sequenced during a study of CD8 T cells in ankylosing spondylitis. It was by quantitative 5'-RACE with molecular barcodes that TCR beta libraries were made. TCRdb reprocessed the 5' RACE reads with MiXCR, giving one entry per CDR3 protein. This table holds 150,000 to 200,000 distinct CDR3 sequences, 30% to 40% found once. Germline CDR1 SGHAT, CDR2 FQNNGV. V dropped 5 bases and J dropped 5 bases, with 9 bases sitting between them. CDR3 size: 13 residues. Overall study findings and caveats: Ankylosing spondylitis blood seemed to carry a telltale TCR beta motif made of under 10 highly homologous variants.

With respect to this clonotype: As yet, its antigen is unknown.

The sequencing sample was made of synovial fluid, either unsorted or a sorted T cell fraction (not recorded which). The chain has TRBV11-2 and TRBJ2-2, with a weak D call TRBD1 (6 bases). The origin of this receptor is a male donor with ankylosing spondylitis. CDR3: CASSITGTGELFF. CDR3 nucleotide sequence: TGTGCCAGCAGCATCACAGGGACCGGGGAGCTGTTTTTT.